This T cell receptor beta chain is from a study of OX40 agonist ivuxolimab in advanced cancers. The study's findings and limits: Among T cells, CD8+ cells averaged more expanded clones than CD4+ cells.

Generated by immunoSEQ multiplex PCR, the TCRdb table keeps only in-frame clones and is missing some. The sample has tens of thousands of clones, roughly 87% seen once; the top ten hold roughly 0.32%. Germline V CDR1 and CDR2: MGHRA, YSYEKL. V lost 1 base and J 7 bases, leaving 4 bases between the germline ends. CDR3 length: 11 residues. This clone was counted a few times. The antigen is unknown. The rearrangement links TRBV4-1 to TRBJ1-2; D is undetermined. The sequence derives from an adult with an advanced solid tumor such as melanoma, head and neck, liver or kidney cancer. The material sequenced was CD4+ or CD8+ T cells sorted from blood, taken in a trial of the OX40 agonist ivuxolimab. CDR3 residues: CASSQVSGYTF. CDR3 DNA: TGCGCCAGCAGCCAAGTGTCTGGCTACACCTTC.